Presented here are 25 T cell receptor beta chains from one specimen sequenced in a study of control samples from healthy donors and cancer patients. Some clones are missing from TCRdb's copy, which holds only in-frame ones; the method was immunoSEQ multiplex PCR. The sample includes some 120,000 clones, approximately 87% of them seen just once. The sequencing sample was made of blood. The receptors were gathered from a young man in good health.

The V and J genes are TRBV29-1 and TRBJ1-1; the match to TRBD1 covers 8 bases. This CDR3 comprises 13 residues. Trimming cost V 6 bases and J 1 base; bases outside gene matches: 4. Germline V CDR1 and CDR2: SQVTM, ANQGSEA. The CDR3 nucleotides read TGCAGCGTGAGGACAGGGTGGAACACTGAAGCTTTCTTT. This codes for CSVRTGWNTEAFF.

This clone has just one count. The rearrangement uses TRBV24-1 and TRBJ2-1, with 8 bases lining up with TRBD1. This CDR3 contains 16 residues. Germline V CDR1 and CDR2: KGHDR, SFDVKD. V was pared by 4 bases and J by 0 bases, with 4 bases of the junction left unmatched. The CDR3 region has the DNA TGTGCCACCAGTGAGGCAGGGGGCAGCTCCTACAATGAGCAGTTCTTC. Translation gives CATSEAGGSSYNEQFF.

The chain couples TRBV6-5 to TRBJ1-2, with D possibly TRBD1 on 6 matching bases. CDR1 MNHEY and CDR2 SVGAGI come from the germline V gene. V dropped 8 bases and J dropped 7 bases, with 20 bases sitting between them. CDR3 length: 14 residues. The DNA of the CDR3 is TGTGCCAGCGTACCACAGGGTGAGTGGCCTGGCTACACCTTC. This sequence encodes CASVPQGEWPGYTF.

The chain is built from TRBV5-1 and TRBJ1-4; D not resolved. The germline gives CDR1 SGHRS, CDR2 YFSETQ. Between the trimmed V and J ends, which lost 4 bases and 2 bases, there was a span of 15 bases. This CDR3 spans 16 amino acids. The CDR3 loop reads CASSRRTGMTNEKLFF. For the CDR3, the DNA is TGCGCCAGCAGCCGGCGGACGGGAATGACTAATGAAAAACTGTTTTTT.

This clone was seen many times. The CDR3 loop reads CASSDSSRALSYEQYF. CDR3 nucleotides: TGTGCCAGCAGTGACTCGAGCAGGGCCCTCTCCTACGAGCAGTACTTC. The chain uses TRBV6-4 and TRBJ2-7, with a tentative D call TRBD1 (5 bases). The CDR3 totals 16 residues. V lost 0 bases, J lost 0 bases, and 12 bases lay in between. Germline V gene sequence: CDR1 MRHNA, CDR2 SNTAGT.

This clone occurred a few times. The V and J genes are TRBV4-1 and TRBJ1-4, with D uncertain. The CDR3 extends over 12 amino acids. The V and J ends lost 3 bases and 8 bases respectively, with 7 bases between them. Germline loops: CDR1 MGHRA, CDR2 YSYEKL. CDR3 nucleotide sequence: TGCGCCAGCAGCCACCCACGAGAAAAACTGTTTTTT. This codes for CASSHPREKLFF.

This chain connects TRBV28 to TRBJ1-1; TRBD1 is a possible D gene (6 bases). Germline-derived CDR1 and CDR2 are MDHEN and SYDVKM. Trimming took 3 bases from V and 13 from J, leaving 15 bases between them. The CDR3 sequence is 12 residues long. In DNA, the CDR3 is TGTGCCAGCAGTTTCGGGGGGGCTTATGGTTTCTTT. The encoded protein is CASSFGGAYGFF.

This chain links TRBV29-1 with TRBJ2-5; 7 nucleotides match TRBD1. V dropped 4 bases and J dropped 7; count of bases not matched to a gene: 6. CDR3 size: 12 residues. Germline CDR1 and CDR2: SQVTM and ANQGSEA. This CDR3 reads CSVGTGYGTQYF. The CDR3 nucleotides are TGCAGCGTTGGGACAGGCTACGGGACCCAGTACTTC.

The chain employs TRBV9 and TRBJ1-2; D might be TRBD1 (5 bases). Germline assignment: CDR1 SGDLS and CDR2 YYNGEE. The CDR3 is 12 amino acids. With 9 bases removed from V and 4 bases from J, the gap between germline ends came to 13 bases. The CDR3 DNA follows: TGTGCCACCGAGACAGCCTTCTATGGCTACACCTTC. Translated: CATETAFYGYTF.

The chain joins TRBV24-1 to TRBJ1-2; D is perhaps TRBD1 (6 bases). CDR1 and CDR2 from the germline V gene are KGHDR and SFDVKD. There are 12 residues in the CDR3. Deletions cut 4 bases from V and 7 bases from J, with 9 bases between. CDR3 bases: TGTGCCACCAGTGAAGCAGGGGTTGGCTACACCTTC. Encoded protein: CATSEAGVGYTF.

The CDR3 sequence: CASRRQGANTGELFF. DNA of the CDR3: TGTGCCAGCAGGAGACAGGGGGCAAACACCGGGGAGCTGTTTTTT. The chain joins TRBV27 to TRBJ2-2; 10 bases align to TRBD1. J was trimmed by 2 bases and V by 6 bases; bases with no gene match: 3. This CDR3 spans 15 amino acids. CDR1 is MNHEY, CDR2 SMNVEV, per germline (reference sequence).

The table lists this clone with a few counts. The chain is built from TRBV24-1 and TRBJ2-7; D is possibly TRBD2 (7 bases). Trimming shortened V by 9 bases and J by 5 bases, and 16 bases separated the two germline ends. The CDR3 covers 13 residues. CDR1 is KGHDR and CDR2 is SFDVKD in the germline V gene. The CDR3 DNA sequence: TGTGCCACCGGGGGGGCGGCGTTGAACGAGCAGTACTTC. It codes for CATGGAALNEQYF.

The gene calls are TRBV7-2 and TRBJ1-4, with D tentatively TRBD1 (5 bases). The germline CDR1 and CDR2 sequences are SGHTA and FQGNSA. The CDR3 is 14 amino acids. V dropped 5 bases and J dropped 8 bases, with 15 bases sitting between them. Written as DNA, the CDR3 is TGTGCCAGCAGCCCAAGGGGTCGAAACGAAAAACTGTTTTTT. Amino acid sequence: CASSPRGRNEKLFF. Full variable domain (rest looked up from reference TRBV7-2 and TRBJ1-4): GAGVSQSPSNKVTEKGKDVELRCDPISGHTALYWYRQSLGQGLEFLIYFQGNSAPDKSGLPSDRFSAERTGGSVSTLTIQRTQQEDSAVYLCASSPRGRNEKLFFGSGTQLSVL.

The CDR3 region is CASSLEGADYEQYF. CDR3 sequence (DNA): TGTGCCAGCAGTTTAGAGGGGGCGGACTACGAGCAGTACTTC. This chain uses TRBV28 with TRBJ2-7; 7 bases line up with TRBD1. This CDR3 has 14 amino acids. Germline CDR1 MDHEN, CDR2 SYDVKM. Germline trimming cut 2 bases from V and 3 bases from J; bases unmatched to any gene: 4.

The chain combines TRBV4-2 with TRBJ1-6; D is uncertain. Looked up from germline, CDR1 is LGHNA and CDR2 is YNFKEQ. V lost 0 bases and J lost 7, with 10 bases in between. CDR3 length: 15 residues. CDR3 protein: CASSQDPGVNSPLHF. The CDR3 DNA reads TGTGCCAGCAGCCAAGATCCCGGGGTGAATTCACCCCTCCACTTT.

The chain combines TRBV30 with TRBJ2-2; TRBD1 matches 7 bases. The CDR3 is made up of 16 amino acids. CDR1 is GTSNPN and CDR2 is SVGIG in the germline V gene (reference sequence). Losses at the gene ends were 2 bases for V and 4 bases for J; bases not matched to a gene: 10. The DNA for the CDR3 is TGTGCCTGGAGTCGCAAGACAGGGAATCCCACCGGGGAGCTGTTTTTT. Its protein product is CAWSRKTGNPTGELFF. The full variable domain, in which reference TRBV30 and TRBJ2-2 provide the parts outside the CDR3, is SQTIHQWPATLVQPVGSPLSLECTVEGTSNPNLYWYRQAAGRGLQLLFYSVGIGQISSEVPQNLSASRPQDRQFILSSKKLLLSDSGFYLCAWSRKTGNPTGELFFGEGSRLTVL.

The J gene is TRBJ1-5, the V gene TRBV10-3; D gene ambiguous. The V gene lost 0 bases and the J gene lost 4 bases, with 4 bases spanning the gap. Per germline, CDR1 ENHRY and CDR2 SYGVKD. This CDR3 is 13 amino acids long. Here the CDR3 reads CAISESGNQPQHF. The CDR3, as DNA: TGTGCCATCAGTGAGTCAGGGAATCAGCCCCAGCATTTT.

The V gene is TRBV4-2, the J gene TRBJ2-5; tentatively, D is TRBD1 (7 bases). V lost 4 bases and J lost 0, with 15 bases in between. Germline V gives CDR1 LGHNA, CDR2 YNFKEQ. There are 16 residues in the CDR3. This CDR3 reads CASSRQGGGYQETQYF. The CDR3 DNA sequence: TGTGCCAGCAGCCGACAGGGTGGGGGGTACCAAGAGACCCAGTACTTC.

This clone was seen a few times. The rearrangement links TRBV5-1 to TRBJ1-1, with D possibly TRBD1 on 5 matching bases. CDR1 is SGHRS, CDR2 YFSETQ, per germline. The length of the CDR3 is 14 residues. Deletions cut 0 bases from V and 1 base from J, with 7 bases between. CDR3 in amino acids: CASSLVTENTEAFF. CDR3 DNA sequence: TGCGCCAGCAGCTTGGTGACAGAGAACACTGAAGCTTTCTTT.

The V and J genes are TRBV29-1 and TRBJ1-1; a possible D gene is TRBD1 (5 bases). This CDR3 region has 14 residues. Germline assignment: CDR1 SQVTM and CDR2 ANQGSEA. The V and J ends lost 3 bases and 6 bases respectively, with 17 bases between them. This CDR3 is CSVETASASSEAFF. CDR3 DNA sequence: TGCAGCGTTGAGACAGCGAGTGCCTCGTCTGAAGCTTTCTTT.

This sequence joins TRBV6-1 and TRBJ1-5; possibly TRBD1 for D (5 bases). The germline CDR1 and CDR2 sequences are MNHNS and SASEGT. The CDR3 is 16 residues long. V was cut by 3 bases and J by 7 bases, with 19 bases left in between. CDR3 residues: CASSDGQPSWGQPQHF. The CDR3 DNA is TGTGCCAGCAGTGACGGGCAGCCGTCCTGGGGGCAGCCCCAGCATTTT.

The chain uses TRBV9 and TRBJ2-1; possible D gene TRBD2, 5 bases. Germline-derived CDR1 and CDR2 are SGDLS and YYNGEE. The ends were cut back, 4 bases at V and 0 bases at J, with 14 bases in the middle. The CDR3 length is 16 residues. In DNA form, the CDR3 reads TGTGCCAGCAGCTTAACCTCAAGCGGCTCCTACAATGAGCAGTTCTTC. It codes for CASSLTSSGSYNEQFF.

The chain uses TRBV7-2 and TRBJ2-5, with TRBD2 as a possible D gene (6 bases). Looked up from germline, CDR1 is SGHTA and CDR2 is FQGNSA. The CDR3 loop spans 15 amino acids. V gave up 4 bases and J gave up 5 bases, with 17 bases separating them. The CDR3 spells CASSSAGGNHETQYF. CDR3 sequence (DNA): TGTGCCAGCAGCTCGGCCGGAGGGAATCACGAGACCCAGTACTTC.

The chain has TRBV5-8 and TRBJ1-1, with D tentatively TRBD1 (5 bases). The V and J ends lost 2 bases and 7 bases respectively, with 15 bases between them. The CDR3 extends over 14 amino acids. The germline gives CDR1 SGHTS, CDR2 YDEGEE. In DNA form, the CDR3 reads TGTGCCAGCAGCTTCACAGGACCCTTTTATGAAGCTTTCTTT. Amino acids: CASSFTGPFYEAFF.

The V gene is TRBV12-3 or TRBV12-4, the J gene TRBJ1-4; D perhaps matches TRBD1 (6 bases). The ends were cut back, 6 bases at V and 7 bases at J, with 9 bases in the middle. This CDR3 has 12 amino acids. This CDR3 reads CASRQGFEKLFF. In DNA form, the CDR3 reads TGTGCCAGCAGGCAGGGGTTTGAAAAACTGTTTTTT.